Listed below are T cell receptor beta chains from one sample, sequenced in a study of blood T cell repertoires in COVID-19. Measured with immunoSEQ multiplex PCR; TCRdb has only the in-frame clones, and not every one. The table records hundreds of thousands of clones, around nine tenths of them present only once. Sequencing was done on a sample of peripheral blood. The receptors shown here come from a man aged 18 to 35 with active or convalescent COVID-19. Both conserved end residues are part of each CDR3. The D gene is left open where the match is weak. Clone size appears in some rows only: once, few, many, or a class for an expanded clone.

V	J	D	size	DNA	CDR3
TRBV7-3	TRBJ2-3	.	.	TGTGCCAGCAGCTTAATTCCGGGACTCAGCACAGATACGCAGTATTTT	CASSLIPGLSTDTQYF
TRBV4-3	TRBJ2-1	.	.	TGCGCCAGCAGCCAAGATTCTACCGGTGACAGCTCCTACAATGAGCAGTTCTTC	CASSQDSTGDSSYNEQFF
TRBV9	TRBJ2-3	TRBD1	few	TGTGCCAGCAGCGACCGACAGGGGAGCACAGATACGCAGTATTTT	CASSDRQGSTDTQYF
TRBV7-9	TRBJ2-2	.	.	TGTGCCAGCAGCCCGGACACGGAGGGCCCTACCGGGGAGCTGTTTTTT	CASSPDTEGPTGELFF
TRBV7-2	TRBJ2-7	.	.	TGTGCCAGCAGCTTAGGGGGCGCGGGGCAGTACGAGCAGTACTTC	CASSLGGAGQYEQYF
TRBV14	TRBJ1-6	.	.	TGTGCCAGCAGCCTTCGACACGGAGGCCATTCACCCCTCCACTTT	CASSLRHGGHSPLHF
TRBV5-6	TRBJ2-4	TRBD2	.	TGTGCCAGCAGTCCGGGACTAGCGGGATCGGACATTCAGTACTTC	CASSPGLAGSDIQYF
TRBV27	TRBJ2-1	TRBD2	.	TGTGCCAGCAGTTTACCCCTAGCGGGAGTGTATGAGCAGTTCTTC	CASSLPLAGVYEQFF
TRBV7-3	TRBJ2-3	.	.	TGTGCCAGCAGCTTAGGACTCCCCGGCGATACGCAGTATTTT	CASSLGLPGDTQYF
TRBV19	TRBJ1-2	TRBD1	.	TGTGCCAGTAGTCTCGCGGACAGGGCGTCGTCCTCTGGCTACACCTTC	CASSLADRASSSGYTF
TRBV19	TRBJ2-2	.	.	TGTGCCAGTAGTATAGGTATCGGGGAGCTGTTTTTT	CASSIGIGELFF
TRBV4-1	TRBJ1-1	.	.	TGCGCCAGCAGCTTTAGGGGGTACAACACTGAAGCTTTCTTT	CASSFRGYNTEAFF
TRBV27	TRBJ2-3	.	.	TGTGCCACCCTGGGGGGAAACACAGATACGCAGTATTTT	CATLGGNTDTQYF
TRBV6-6	TRBJ1-3	.	.	TGTGCCAGCAGCTATAGGGGGGGCTCTGGAAACACCATATATTTT	CASSYRGGSGNTIYF
TRBV27	TRBJ2-7	.	.	TGTGCCAGCAGTTTAGGTCCCTATTACGAGCAGTACTTC	CASSLGPYYEQYF
TRBV9	TRBJ1-4	TRBD1	once	TGTGCCAGCAGCCGGGGACAGAATGAAAAACTGTTTTTT	CASSRGQNEKLFF
TRBV7-2	TRBJ1-2	.	.	TGTGCCAGCAGCGCAGGACAGAACTATGGCTACACCTTC	CASSAGQNYGYTF
TRBV9	TRBJ2-1	.	.	TGTGCCAGCAGCGTAGACTATGAGCAGTTCTTC	CASSVDYEQFF
TRBV25-1	TRBJ1-1	.	.	TGTGCCAGCAGCGGAACCGAGACAGGGAACACTGAAGCTTTCTTT	CASSGTETGNTEAFF